One sample yielded the 27 T cell receptor beta chains listed below, sequenced in a study of cytomegalovirus exposure and HLA in healthy donors. The PCR contained 60 Vbeta and 13 Jbeta primers. The assay was immunoSEQ multiplex PCR, and TCRdb's table has in-frame clones only and misses some. The profile shows 95,000 to 150,000 clones, around 78% of them singletons. Sequences were obtained from PBMCs. These receptors came from a woman aged 40 to 50 in good health and CMV-seronegative.

This clone was recorded only once. This chain links TRBV19 with TRBJ2-3; 8 positions agree with TRBD1. Germline V gene sequence: CDR1 LNHDA, CDR2 SQIVND (reference sequence). With 5 bases clipped from V and 6 bases from J, the junction kept 7 bases outside the gene matches. The CDR3 is 14 amino acids. In DNA, the CDR3 is TGTGCCAGTAGTCGTAGGACAGGGACCGATACGCAGTATTTT. It specifies CASSRRTGTDTQYF.

J is TRBJ2-5 and V is TRBV9, with TRBD1 matching over 8 bases. The V segment lost 3 bases and the J segment 1 base; nucleotides outside the gene matches: 5. The germline gives CDR1 SGDLS, CDR2 YYNGEE. The CDR3 spans 15 residues. The CDR3 coding sequence is TGTGCCAGCAGCGGTAGTGGACAGGGCCAAGAGACCCAGTACTTC. Translating it yields CASSGSGQGQETQYF.

The rearrangement uses TRBV19 and TRBJ1-5; D is perhaps TRBD1 (5 bases). The germline CDR1 and CDR2 sequences are LNHDA and SQIVND (reference sequence). V dropped 6 bases and J dropped 6 bases, with 12 bases sitting between them. The CDR3 sequence is 13 residues long. The DNA for the CDR3 is TGTGCCAGTAGGGCCGGGGGGATTCAGCCCCAGCATTTT. It translates to CASRAGGIQPQHF.

The CDR3 protein is CASSSVRTGNTEAFF. CDR3 DNA sequence: TGTGCCAGCAGCTCCGTGCGGACAGGGAACACTGAAGCTTTCTTT. The chain carries TRBV11-2 and TRBJ1-1; 7 nucleotides align to TRBD1. The CDR3 is made up of 15 amino acids. Per germline, CDR1 SGHAT and CDR2 FQNNGV. J was trimmed by 1 base and V by 4 bases; bases with no gene match: 6.

This clone was recorded once. The genes are TRBV7-9 and TRBJ2-7; perhaps TRBD2 as D (5 bases). The V end lost 1 base, the J end lost 2 bases, and 9 bases lay between the germline ends. CDR3 length: 14 residues. Germline V gene lookup returns CDR1 SEHNR and CDR2 FQNEAQ (reference sequence). The CDR3 loop is CASSLVGATYEQYF. For the CDR3, the DNA is TGTGCCAGCAGCTTAGTGGGAGCCACCTACGAGCAGTACTTC.

The sample holds a few counts of this clone. This sample also contains other DNA sequences that code for the same CDR3. CDR3 sequence (DNA): TGCAGCGTTGAAGAGGGACAGTGGATCCCCATCGAAAAACTGTTTTTT. Its protein is CSVEEGQWIPIEKLFF. The gene calls are TRBV29-1 and TRBJ1-4, with TRBD1 identical over 7 bases. The V gene's germline CDR1 is SQVTM and CDR2 ANQGSEA. This CDR3 contains 16 residues. Trimming took 0 bases from V and 8 from J; bases not matched to a gene: 12. The full variable domain, with the rest looked up from reference TRBV29-1 and TRBJ1-4, is SAVISQKPSRDICQRGTSLTIQCQVDSQVTMMFWYRQQPGQSLTLIATANQGSEATYESGFVIDKFPISRPNLTFSTLTVSNMSPEDSSIYLCSVEEGQWIPIEKLFFGSGTQLSVL.

This clone was counted a few times. The junction shows a germline mismatch at one end, possibly a read error. The gene calls are TRBV7-9 and TRBJ1-3; no clear D. The CDR3 has 14 amino acids. Germline V gene lookup returns CDR1 SEHNR and CDR2 FQNEAQ (reference sequence). In DNA form, the CDR3 reads TGTTCCAGCAGCCCCCGCCGGTCTGGAAACACCATATATTTT. Its protein product is CSSSPRRSGNTIYF.

The V call is TRBV28, the J call TRBJ1-4; the D is unclear. Germline CDR1 is MDHEN and CDR2 is SYDVKM. The V end was cut by 8 bases, the J end by 5 bases, with 12 bases between. CDR3 length: 13 amino acids. The CDR3 reads CASRLAGNEKLFF. CDR3 nucleotide sequence: TGTGCCAGCCGTCTAGCCGGGAATGAAAAACTGTTTTTT. Variable domain in full (rest from reference TRBV28 and TRBJ1-4): DVKVTQSSRYLVKRTGEKVFLECVQDMDHENMFWYRQDPGLGLRLIYFSYDVKMKEKGDIPEGYSVSREKKERFSLILESASTNQTSMYLCASRLAGNEKLFFGSGTQLSVL.

The chain is built from TRBV11-2 and TRBJ2-1, with 9 nucleotides matching TRBD1. This CDR3 contains 17 residues. Germline-derived CDR1 and CDR2 are SGHAT and FQNNGV. J was trimmed by 4 bases and V by 1 base; bases with no gene match: 8. The CDR3 is CASSLGEGTGTYNEQFF. The CDR3 region has the DNA TGTGCCAGCAGCTTAGGCGAAGGGACAGGGACATACAATGAGCAGTTCTTC.

This sequence joins TRBV19 and TRBJ1-4; no firm D call. This CDR3 is 15 amino acids long. Trimming left V 3 bases short and J 5 bases short, with 13 bases between. Germline V lookup: CDR1 LNHDA, CDR2 SQIVND (reference sequence). CDR3 DNA: TGTGCCAGTAGTATGGGTCCGGGAGGAAATGAAAAACTGTTTTTT. Residues: CASSMGPGGNEKLFF.

This clone appeared a few times. V usage is TRBV7-9 and J usage is TRBJ1-2; 8 bases are shared with TRBD1. V lost 4 bases, J lost 4 bases, and 2 bases stayed unmatched. The length of the CDR3 is 13 residues. CDR1 SEHNR and CDR2 FQNEAQ come from the germline V gene (reference sequence). The CDR3 here is CASSSGQGYGYTF. CDR3 sequence (DNA): TGTGCCAGCAGCTCAGGACAGGGCTATGGCTACACCTTC.

The genes are TRBV7-9 and TRBJ1-2; 7 positions match TRBD1. CDR3 length: 16 residues. Looked up from germline, CDR1 is SEHNR and CDR2 is FQNEAQ (reference sequence). J was trimmed by 0 bases and V by 5 bases; bases with no gene match: 9. In DNA form, the CDR3 reads TGTGCCAGCAGCCTCACCCGGGACAGTCCTAACTATGGCTACACCTTC. Encoded protein: CASSLTRDSPNYGYTF.

This clone was detected a few times. This chain uses TRBV6-1 with TRBJ2-5, with 8 bases that match TRBD2. Matching the DNA end better, TRBJ2-7 makes the J call doubtful. Germline V lookup: CDR1 MNHNS, CDR2 SASEGT. The CDR3 spans 13 residues. The CDR3 protein is CASTTLAGYEQYF. CDR3 nucleotides: TGTGCCAGCACGACTTTAGCGGGGTACGAGCAGTACTTC.

This clone was found once. Other DNA sequences within the sample encode an identical CDR3. The chain combines TRBV4-2 with TRBJ2-7, with a tentative D call TRBD1 (5 bases). Germline CDR1 and CDR2: LGHNA and YNFKEQ. This CDR3 has 18 amino acids. V shed 0 bases and J shed 3 bases, with 21 bases lying between them. DNA of the CDR3: TGTGCCAGCAGCCAAGATTCAGGGATTGTACCCCCCCACTACGAGCAGTACTTC. Amino acid sequence: CASSQDSGIVPPHYEQYF.

This chain uses TRBV15 with TRBJ2-7, with a weak D call TRBD1 (5 bases). Per germline, CDR1 LNHNV and CDR2 YYDKDF (reference sequence). The length of the CDR3 is 16 residues. Trimming took 0 bases from V and 5 from J, leaving 17 bases between them. CDR3 nucleotides: TGTGCCACCAGCAGAGATCGCCAGGGCTATGTCAACGAGCAGTACTTC. Translating gives CATSRDRQGYVNEQYF.

The chain has TRBV7-9 and TRBJ2-7, with 12 bases that match TRBD2. Germline loops: CDR1 SEHNR, CDR2 FQNEAQ (reference sequence). The CDR3 has 17 amino acids. V lost 5 bases, J lost 3 bases, and 11 bases stayed unmatched. In DNA form, the CDR3 reads TGTGCCAGCAGCCCTGGGGTCCTAGCGGGAGGGGTCTACGAGCAGTACTTC. It is translated as CASSPGVLAGGVYEQYF.

The genes are TRBV6-5 and TRBJ2-3, with D possibly matching TRBD2 (5 bases). There are 14 residues in the CDR3. The germline CDR1 and CDR2 sequences are MNHEY and SVGAGI. V was pared by 6 bases and J by 6 bases, with 16 bases between. The CDR3 nucleotides are TGTGCCAGCAGCCCTCCGGGCGGGCGGGATACGCAGTATTTT. It translates to CASSPPGGRDTQYF.

This clone was found once. The genes are TRBV27 and TRBJ2-2; tentative D call: TRBD2 (6 bases). The V gene lost 2 bases and the J gene lost 4 bases, with 20 bases spanning the gap. Germline V gene sequence: CDR1 MNHEY, CDR2 SMNVEV (reference sequence). The length of the CDR3 is 18 residues. The CDR3 DNA is TGTGCCAGCAGTTTAGTTTACAGGCGGGAATGGAGCACCGGGGAGCTGTTTTTT. Translation: CASSLVYRREWSTGELFF.

J is TRBJ1-6 and V is TRBV9, with unresolved D. V lost 5 bases and J 8 bases, leaving 8 bases between the germline ends. CDR3 length equals 12 residues. The germline V gene has CDR1 SGDLS and CDR2 YYNGEE. DNA of the CDR3: TGTGCCAGCAGGGGGAGTGATTCACCCCTCCACTTT. It yields the protein CASRGSDSPLHF.

The V and J genes are TRBV6-6 and TRBJ1-6, with 7 bases lining up with TRBD1. CDR3 length equals 15 residues. CDR1 and CDR2 (germline): MNHNY, SVGAGI (reference sequence). Unmatched junction bases numbered 7, after V lost 5 bases and J lost 6 bases. The CDR3: CASSSPTGVNSPLHF. CDR3 bases: TGTGCCAGCAGTAGCCCTACAGGGGTTAATTCACCCCTCCACTTT.

This chain connects TRBV6-6 to TRBJ1-2, with a tentative D call TRBD1 (5 bases). Germline V CDR1 and CDR2: MNHNY, SVGAGI (reference sequence). The ends were cut back, 6 bases at V and 1 base at J, with 18 bases in the middle. CDR3 length equals 16 residues. The CDR3, as DNA: TGTGCCAGCAGCCAACGGGGGTCAGGGATTAACTATGGCTACACCTTC. This gives the protein CASSQRGSGINYGYTF.

Comments on this clone: At one end, the junction sequence differs from germline, possibly due to a read error. The chain has TRBV5-1 and TRBJ2-7; D possibly corresponds to TRBD2 (6 bases). Germline CDR1 reads SGHRS; CDR2 reads YFSETQ. The CDR3 is made up of 15 amino acids. CDR3 nucleotide sequence: TGCGCCAGCAGCTTGGCTGGGGGGTACCATGTTTCGCTATTCTTC. Translated: CASSLAGGYHVSLFF.

The CDR3 DNA reads TGTGCCAGTAGTATTGGGGCAGGGGCAGATACGCAGTATTTT. Its protein product is CASSIGAGADTQYF. The rearrangement uses TRBV19 and TRBJ2-3; a possible D gene is TRBD1 (6 bases). CDR3 size: 14 residues. The V gene lost 3 bases and the J gene lost 4 bases, with 11 bases spanning the gap. Germline assignment: CDR1 LNHDA and CDR2 SQIVND (reference sequence).

In this sample, this clone turned up once. The chain is built from TRBV7-2 and TRBJ1-2; TRBD1 matches at 7 bases. V shed 5 bases and J 5 bases; nucleotides not matched to a gene: 8. CDR1 is SGHTA and CDR2 is FQGNSA in the germline V gene. This CDR3 contains 14 residues. DNA of the CDR3: TGTGCCAGCAGCGATTACGGACAGGTGTATGGCTACACCTTC. This encodes CASSDYGQVYGYTF.

The genes are TRBV15 and TRBJ1-5; the D gene is possibly TRBD1 (5 bases). In germline, CDR1 is LNHNV, CDR2 YYDKDF (reference sequence). V lost 1 base, J lost 1 base, and 11 bases lay in between. This CDR3 has 16 residues. CDR3 in DNA: TGTGCCACCAGCAGAGTTGGCGGGGGGAGCAATCAGCCCCAGCATTTT. It specifies CATSRVGGGSNQPQHF.

The rearrangement uses TRBV21-1 and TRBJ2-7; the table's D call, TRBD1, has no DNA check behind it. TRBV21-1 is labeled a pseudogene. CDR3 size: 15 residues. The CDR3: CASSKLAGGNDEQYF. The CDR3 DNA sequence: TGTGCCAGCAGCAAATTGGCAGGGGGCAACGACGAGCAGTACTTC.

The V gene is TRBV18, the J gene TRBJ2-1; 8 bases are a match to TRBD1. With 0 bases clipped from V and 0 bases from J, the junction kept 4 bases outside the gene matches. The CDR3 has 17 amino acids. Looked up from germline, CDR1 is KGHSH and CDR2 is LQKENI. As DNA, the CDR3 is TGTGCCAGCTCACCACCGGTAGGACAGGGCTCCTACAATGAGCAGTTCTTC. Amino acid sequence: CASSPPVGQGSYNEQFF.